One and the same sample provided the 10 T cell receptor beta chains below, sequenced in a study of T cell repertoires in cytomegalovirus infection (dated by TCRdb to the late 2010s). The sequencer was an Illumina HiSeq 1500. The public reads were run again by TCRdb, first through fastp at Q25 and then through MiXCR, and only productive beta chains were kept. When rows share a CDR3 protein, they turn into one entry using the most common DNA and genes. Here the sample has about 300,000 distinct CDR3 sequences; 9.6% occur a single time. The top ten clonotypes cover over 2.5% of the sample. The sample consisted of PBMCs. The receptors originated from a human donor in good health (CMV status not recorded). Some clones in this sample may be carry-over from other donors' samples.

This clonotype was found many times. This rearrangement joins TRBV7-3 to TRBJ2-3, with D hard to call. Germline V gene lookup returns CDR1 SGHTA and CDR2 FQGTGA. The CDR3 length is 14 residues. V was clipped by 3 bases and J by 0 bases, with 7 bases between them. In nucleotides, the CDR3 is TGTGCCAGCAGCTTCCGAGGCAGCACAGATACGCAGTATTTT. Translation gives CASSFRGSTDTQYF.

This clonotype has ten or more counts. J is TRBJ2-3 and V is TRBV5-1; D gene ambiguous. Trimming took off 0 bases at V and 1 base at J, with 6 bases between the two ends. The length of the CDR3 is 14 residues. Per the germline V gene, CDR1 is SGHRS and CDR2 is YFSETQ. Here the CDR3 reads CASSLGQRTDTQYF. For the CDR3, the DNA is TGCGCCAGCAGCTTGGGGCAGCGCACAGATACGCAGTATTTT.

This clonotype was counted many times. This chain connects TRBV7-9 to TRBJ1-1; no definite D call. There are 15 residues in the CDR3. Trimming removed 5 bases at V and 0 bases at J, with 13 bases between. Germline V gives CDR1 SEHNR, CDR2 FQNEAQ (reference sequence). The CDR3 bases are TGTGCCAGCAGCCCCACCTCGGCCGTGAACACTGAAGCTTTCTTT. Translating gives CASSPTSAVNTEAFF.

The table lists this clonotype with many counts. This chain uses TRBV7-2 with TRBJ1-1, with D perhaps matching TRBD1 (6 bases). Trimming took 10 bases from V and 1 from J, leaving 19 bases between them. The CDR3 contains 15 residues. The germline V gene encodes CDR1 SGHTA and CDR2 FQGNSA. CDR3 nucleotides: TGTGCCACCGCCCCCCGGGGGGGACAGAACACTGAAGCTTTCTTT. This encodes CATAPRGGQNTEAFF.

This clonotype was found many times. CDR3 coding DNA: TGTGCCAGCAGCTTGTGGGGGACCTTCTACAATGAGCAGTTCTTC. Encoded protein: CASSLWGTFYNEQFF. V is TRBV5-6 and J is TRBJ2-1; D possibly uses TRBD1 or TRBD2 (5 bases each). The CDR3 spans 15 residues. Per germline, CDR1 SGHDT and CDR2 YYEEEE. Between the trimmed V and J ends, which lost 1 base and 3 bases, there was a span of 11 bases.

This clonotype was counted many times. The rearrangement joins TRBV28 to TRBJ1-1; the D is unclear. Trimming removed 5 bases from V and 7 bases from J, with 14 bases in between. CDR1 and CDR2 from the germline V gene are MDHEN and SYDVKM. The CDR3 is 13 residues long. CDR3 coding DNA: TGTGCCAGCAGTCCTAAACCTTCGGGTGAAGCTTTCTTT. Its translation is CASSPKPSGEAFF.

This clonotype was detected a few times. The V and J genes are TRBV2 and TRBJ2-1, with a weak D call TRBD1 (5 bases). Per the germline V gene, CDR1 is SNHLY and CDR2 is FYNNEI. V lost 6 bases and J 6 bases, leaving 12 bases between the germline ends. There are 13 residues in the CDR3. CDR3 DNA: TGTGCCAGCAGCGTCAGGGCGAGCAATGAGCAGTTCTTC. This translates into CASSVRASNEQFF. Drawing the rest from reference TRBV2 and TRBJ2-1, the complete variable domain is EPEVTQTPSHQVTQMGQEVILRCVPISNHLYFYWYRQILGQKVEFLVSFYNNEISEKSEIFDDQFSVERPDGSNFTLKIRSTKLEDSAMYFCASSVRASNEQFFGPGTRLTVL.

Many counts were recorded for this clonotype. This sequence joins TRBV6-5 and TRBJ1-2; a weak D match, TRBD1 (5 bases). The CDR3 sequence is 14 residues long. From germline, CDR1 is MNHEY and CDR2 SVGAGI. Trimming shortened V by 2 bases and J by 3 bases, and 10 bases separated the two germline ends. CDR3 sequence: CASSYRDGHYGYTF. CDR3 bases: TGTGCCAGCAGTTACCGGGACGGTCACTATGGCTACACCTTC.

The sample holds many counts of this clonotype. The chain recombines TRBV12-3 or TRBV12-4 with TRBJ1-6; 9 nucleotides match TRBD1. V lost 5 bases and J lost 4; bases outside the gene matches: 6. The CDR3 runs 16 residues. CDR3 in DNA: TGTGCCAGCAGTCCCCAGGACAGGGGATATAATTCACCCCTCCACTTT. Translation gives CASSPQDRGYNSPLHF.

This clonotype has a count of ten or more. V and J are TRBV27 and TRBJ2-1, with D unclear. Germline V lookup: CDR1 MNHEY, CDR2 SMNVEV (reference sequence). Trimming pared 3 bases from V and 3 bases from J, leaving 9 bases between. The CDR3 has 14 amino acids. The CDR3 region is CASSFGLNYNEQFF. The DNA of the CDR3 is TGTGCCAGCAGTTTCGGTTTAAACTACAATGAGCAGTTCTTC.